The entry that follows covers one T cell receptor (beta chain) sequence. The antigen is not known. At one end the junction does not follow the germline gene, possibly because of a read error. This sample was taken from a study of CD8+CD57+ T cells in acquired aplastic anemia. At the level of the study: Recorded DNA amounts for sorted CD4+ and CD8+ cells had an average of approximately 3 ug. Broader study findings: Significance was not reached for CD8+ Simpson's diversity between patients and controls. Both patients and controls carried the same twenty-nine CD8+ CDR3 sequences.

Genomic DNA constituted the template upon which TCR beta VDJ and CDR3 profiling was performed. One entry per CDR3 protein, called by TCRdb with MiXCR from the reads. The table has fewer than 250,000 distinct CDR3 sequences, roughly 53% seen once; the top ten hold approximately 20%. Flow cytometry had shown expanded CD8+CD57+ cells in the patients chosen for sequencing. CDR3 length: 11 amino acids. Looked up from germline, CDR1 is ENHRY and CDR2 is SYGVKD. The material sequenced was sorted CD4+, CD8+, or CD8+CD57+ T cells (not recorded which) from PBMCs. The rearrangement links TRBV10-3 to TRBJ2-2, with D perhaps TRBD2 (5 bases). This TCR was recovered from a human donor with aplastic anemia. CDR3 loop: CAIGRTGELFF. CDR3 DNA sequence: TGTGCCATCGGACGAACCGGGGAGCTGTTCTTT.